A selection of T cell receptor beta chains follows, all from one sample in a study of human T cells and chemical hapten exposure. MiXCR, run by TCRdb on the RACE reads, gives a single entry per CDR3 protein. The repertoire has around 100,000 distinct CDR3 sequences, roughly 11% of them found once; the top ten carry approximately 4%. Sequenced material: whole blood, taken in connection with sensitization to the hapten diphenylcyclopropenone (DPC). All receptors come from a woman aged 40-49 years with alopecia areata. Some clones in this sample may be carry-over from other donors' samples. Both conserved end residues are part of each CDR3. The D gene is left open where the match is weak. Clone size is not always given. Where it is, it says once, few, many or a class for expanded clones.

DNA: TGTGCCAGCAGTTTTCGGGGTCGCCCCTACAATGAGCAGTTCTTC; CDR3: CASSFRGRPYNEQFF; V: TRBV28; J: TRBJ2-1; size: many; D: NA
DNA: TGTGCCAGCAGGAATCAAGATGGCTACACCTTC; CDR3: CASRNQDGYTF; V: TRBV6-2/TRBV6-3; J: TRBJ1-2; size: many; D: NA
DNA: TGCGCCAGCAGGAAACAAGAGACCCAGTACTTC; CDR3: CASRKQETQYF; V: TRBV10-2; J: TRBJ2-5; size: many; D: NA
DNA: TGTGCCAGCAGGACCGGGACAGGGAACACCGGGGAGCTGTTTTTT; CDR3: CASRTGTGNTGELFF; V: TRBV6-2/TRBV6-3; J: TRBJ2-2; size: few; D: TRBD1
DNA: TGTGCCAGCTCACCGGATGGTTCCGGCTACACCTTC; CDR3: CASSPDGSGYTF; V: TRBV18; J: TRBJ1-2; size: few; D: NA
DNA: TGTGCCAGCAGCACCACTTTGGGGCTGGGTGGCACCGGGGAGCTGTTTTTT; CDR3: CASSTTLGLGGTGELFF; V: TRBV9; J: TRBJ2-2; size: NA; D: NA
DNA: TGCAGTGCTAGAGCGTCCAACTCTGGAAACACCATATATTTT; CDR3: CSARASNSGNTIYF; V: TRBV20-1; J: TRBJ1-3; size: many; D: NA
DNA: TGTGCCAGCAGGAACCGAGACAAGAGTGAAGCTTTCTTT; CDR3: CASRNRDKSEAFF; V: TRBV5-5; J: TRBJ1-1; size: NA; D: NA
DNA: TGTGCCAGCAGCTCTCACGGACGGTACACCTTC; CDR3: CASSSHGRYTF; V: TRBV7-2; J: TRBJ1-2; size: few; D: NA
DNA: TGTGCCAGCAGTTTATCGGGGCACGAGCAGTACTTC; CDR3: CASSLSGHEQYF; V: TRBV12-3/TRBV12-4; J: TRBJ2-7; size: many; D: NA
DNA: TGTGCCAGCAGTCCGGGGCTAGAGACCCAGTACTTC; CDR3: CASSPGLETQYF; V: TRBV6-1; J: TRBJ2-5; size: few; D: NA
DNA: TGTGCCAGCAGTGCCTATACTGTGGGGTTGAGCAATCAGCCCCAGCATTTT; CDR3: CASSAYTVGLSNQPQHF; V: TRBV6-2/TRBV6-3; J: TRBJ1-5; size: NA; D: NA
DNA: TGTGCCAGCAGTGAATCGGTCGGGCTTACTGGAGGATCACCCCTCCACTTT; CDR3: CASSESVGLTGGSPLHF; V: TRBV25-1; J: TRBJ1-6; size: many; D: NA
DNA: TGTGCCAGCAGTTACCCGGCGAGCAATCAGCCCCAGCATTTT; CDR3: CASSYPASNQPQHF; V: TRBV6-6; J: TRBJ1-5; size: NA; D: NA
DNA: TGTGCCAGCAGCCCCACCCCAGGAGAAAAACTGTTTTTT; CDR3: CASSPTPGEKLFF; V: TRBV11-2; J: TRBJ1-4; size: NA; D: NA
DNA: TGTGCCAGCAGTGCGGGGTGGAACACTGAAGCTTTCTTT; CDR3: CASSAGWNTEAFF; V: TRBV12-3/TRBV12-4; J: TRBJ1-1; size: many; D: NA
DNA: TGTGCCAGCAGTACGGACAGGGGTCCCCGGGAGCTGTTTTTT; CDR3: CASSTDRGPRELFF; V: TRBV6-5; J: TRBJ2-2; size: NA; D: TRBD1
DNA: TGTGCCAGCAGCTTACGGTGGGCTGGGGCCAACGTCCTGACTTTC; CDR3: CASSLRWAGANVLTF; V: TRBV5-5; J: TRBJ2-6; size: NA; D: NA
DNA: TGTGCCAGCAAACCAAGCGGAGGGCCAGAGCAGTACTTC; CDR3: CASKPSGGPEQYF; V: TRBV6-5; J: TRBJ2-7; size: few; D: NA
DNA: TGTGCCAGCTTAACAGGGGGCCGGCAGCCCCAGCATTTT; CDR3: CASLTGGRQPQHF; V: TRBV28; J: TRBJ1-5; size: few; D: TRBD1
DNA: TGTGCCAGCAGCTTGACATTTGAAGCTTTCTTT; CDR3: CASSLTFEAFF; V: TRBV7-2; J: TRBJ1-1; size: NA; D: NA
DNA: TGTGCCTGGACGGGAGGGATGGAACAGCCCCAGCATTTT; CDR3: CAWTGGMEQPQHF; V: TRBV30; J: TRBJ1-5; size: NA; D: NA
DNA: TGCAGTGCTAGAGATGAGGGGTACACTGAAGCTTTCTTT; CDR3: CSARDEGYTEAFF; V: TRBV20-1; J: TRBJ1-1; size: many; D: NA
DNA: TGTGCCATCAACGACGGGGGGTCCGCAGATACGCAGTATTTT; CDR3: CAINDGGSADTQYF; V: TRBV6-2/TRBV6-3; J: TRBJ2-3; size: many; D: TRBD2
DNA: TGCAGCGTCACGCTACCGAACACCGGGGAGCTGTTTTTT; CDR3: CSVTLPNTGELFF; V: TRBV29-1; J: TRBJ2-2; size: many; D: NA
DNA: TGTGCCAGCAGCAGGGACAGCAGACAGGCACTGTTTTTT; CDR3: CASSRDSRQALFF; V: TRBV9; J: TRBJ1-4; size: NA; D: TRBD1
DNA: TGCGCCAGCAGCTTGCCCCCCAGCGGGGTTTCCTACAATGAGCAGTTCTTC; CDR3: CASSLPPSGVSYNEQFF; V: TRBV5-1; J: TRBJ2-1; size: NA; D: TRBD2
DNA: TGTGCCAGCTCGACTAGCGGGAGTAGAGAGACCCAGTACTTC; CDR3: CASSTSGSRETQYF; V: TRBV6-5; J: TRBJ2-5; size: few; D: TRBD2
DNA: TGTGCCAGCAGTTCTTTATCCGACAGAGACAGGGTTTTGAACATTCAGTACTTC; CDR3: CASSSLSDRDRVLNIQYF; V: TRBV27; J: TRBJ2-4; size: NA; D: TRBD1
DNA: TGCAGTGCTTCGCTGGCGGGAGACGGAACCTATGGCTACACCTTC; CDR3: CSASLAGDGTYGYTF; V: TRBV20-1; J: TRBJ1-2; size: once; D: NA
DNA: TGCAGTGCTCCCCGGGAGGGAAACACCATATATTTT; CDR3: CSAPREGNTIYF; V: TRBV20-1; J: TRBJ1-3; size: NA; D: NA
DNA: TGCAGCGGATACACCGGGGAGCTGTTTTTT; CDR3: CSGYTGELFF; V: TRBV29-1; J: TRBJ2-2; size: NA; D: NA
DNA: TGTGCCAGCAGCTTATGGGGACTAGCGGGGGGGCGAACTGTCACAGATACGCAGTATTTT; CDR3: CASSLWGLAGGRTVTDTQYF; V: TRBV11-2; J: TRBJ2-3; size: many; D: TRBD2
DNA: TGTGCCAGCAGGAGCGGGAGTGTCAATGAGCAGTTCTTC; CDR3: CASRSGSVNEQFF; V: TRBV6-2/TRBV6-3; J: TRBJ2-1; size: NA; D: TRBD2